This TCR beta chain comes out of a study of cytomegalovirus exposure and HLA in healthy donors. PCR was performed using 60 Vbeta and 13 Jbeta primers. Assay used: immunoSEQ multiplex PCR; TCRdb lists only in-frame clones, some missing. The table records 150,000 to 200,000 clones, about 79% of them present only once. General study findings and limits: In a later analysis, DRB1 alleles had the most associated TCRs; HLA-C alleles the fewest. The study had only CMV serostatus as immune exposure information. Being indistinguishable, some V segments were excluded, TRBV6-2 and TRBV6-3 among them. In a later analysis, the majority of CMV-associated beta chains seemingly showed HLA restriction.

The CDR3 loop spans 15 amino acids. J was trimmed by 9 bases and V by 6 bases; bases with no gene match: 5. Per the germline V gene, CDR1 is MNHEY and CDR2 is SVGAGI. Turning to this clone: Its antigen is unidentified.

The sequenced sample consisted of PBMCs. The rearrangement joins TRBV6-5 to TRBJ2-1; TRBD2 agrees at 16 bases. This receptor was identified in a woman between 50 and 59 years old in good health and CMV-seronegative. The CDR3 DNA is TGTGCCAGCAGACGGGGACTAGCGGGGGGGCTTGAGCAGTTCTTC. Translating it yields CASRRGLAGGLEQFF.